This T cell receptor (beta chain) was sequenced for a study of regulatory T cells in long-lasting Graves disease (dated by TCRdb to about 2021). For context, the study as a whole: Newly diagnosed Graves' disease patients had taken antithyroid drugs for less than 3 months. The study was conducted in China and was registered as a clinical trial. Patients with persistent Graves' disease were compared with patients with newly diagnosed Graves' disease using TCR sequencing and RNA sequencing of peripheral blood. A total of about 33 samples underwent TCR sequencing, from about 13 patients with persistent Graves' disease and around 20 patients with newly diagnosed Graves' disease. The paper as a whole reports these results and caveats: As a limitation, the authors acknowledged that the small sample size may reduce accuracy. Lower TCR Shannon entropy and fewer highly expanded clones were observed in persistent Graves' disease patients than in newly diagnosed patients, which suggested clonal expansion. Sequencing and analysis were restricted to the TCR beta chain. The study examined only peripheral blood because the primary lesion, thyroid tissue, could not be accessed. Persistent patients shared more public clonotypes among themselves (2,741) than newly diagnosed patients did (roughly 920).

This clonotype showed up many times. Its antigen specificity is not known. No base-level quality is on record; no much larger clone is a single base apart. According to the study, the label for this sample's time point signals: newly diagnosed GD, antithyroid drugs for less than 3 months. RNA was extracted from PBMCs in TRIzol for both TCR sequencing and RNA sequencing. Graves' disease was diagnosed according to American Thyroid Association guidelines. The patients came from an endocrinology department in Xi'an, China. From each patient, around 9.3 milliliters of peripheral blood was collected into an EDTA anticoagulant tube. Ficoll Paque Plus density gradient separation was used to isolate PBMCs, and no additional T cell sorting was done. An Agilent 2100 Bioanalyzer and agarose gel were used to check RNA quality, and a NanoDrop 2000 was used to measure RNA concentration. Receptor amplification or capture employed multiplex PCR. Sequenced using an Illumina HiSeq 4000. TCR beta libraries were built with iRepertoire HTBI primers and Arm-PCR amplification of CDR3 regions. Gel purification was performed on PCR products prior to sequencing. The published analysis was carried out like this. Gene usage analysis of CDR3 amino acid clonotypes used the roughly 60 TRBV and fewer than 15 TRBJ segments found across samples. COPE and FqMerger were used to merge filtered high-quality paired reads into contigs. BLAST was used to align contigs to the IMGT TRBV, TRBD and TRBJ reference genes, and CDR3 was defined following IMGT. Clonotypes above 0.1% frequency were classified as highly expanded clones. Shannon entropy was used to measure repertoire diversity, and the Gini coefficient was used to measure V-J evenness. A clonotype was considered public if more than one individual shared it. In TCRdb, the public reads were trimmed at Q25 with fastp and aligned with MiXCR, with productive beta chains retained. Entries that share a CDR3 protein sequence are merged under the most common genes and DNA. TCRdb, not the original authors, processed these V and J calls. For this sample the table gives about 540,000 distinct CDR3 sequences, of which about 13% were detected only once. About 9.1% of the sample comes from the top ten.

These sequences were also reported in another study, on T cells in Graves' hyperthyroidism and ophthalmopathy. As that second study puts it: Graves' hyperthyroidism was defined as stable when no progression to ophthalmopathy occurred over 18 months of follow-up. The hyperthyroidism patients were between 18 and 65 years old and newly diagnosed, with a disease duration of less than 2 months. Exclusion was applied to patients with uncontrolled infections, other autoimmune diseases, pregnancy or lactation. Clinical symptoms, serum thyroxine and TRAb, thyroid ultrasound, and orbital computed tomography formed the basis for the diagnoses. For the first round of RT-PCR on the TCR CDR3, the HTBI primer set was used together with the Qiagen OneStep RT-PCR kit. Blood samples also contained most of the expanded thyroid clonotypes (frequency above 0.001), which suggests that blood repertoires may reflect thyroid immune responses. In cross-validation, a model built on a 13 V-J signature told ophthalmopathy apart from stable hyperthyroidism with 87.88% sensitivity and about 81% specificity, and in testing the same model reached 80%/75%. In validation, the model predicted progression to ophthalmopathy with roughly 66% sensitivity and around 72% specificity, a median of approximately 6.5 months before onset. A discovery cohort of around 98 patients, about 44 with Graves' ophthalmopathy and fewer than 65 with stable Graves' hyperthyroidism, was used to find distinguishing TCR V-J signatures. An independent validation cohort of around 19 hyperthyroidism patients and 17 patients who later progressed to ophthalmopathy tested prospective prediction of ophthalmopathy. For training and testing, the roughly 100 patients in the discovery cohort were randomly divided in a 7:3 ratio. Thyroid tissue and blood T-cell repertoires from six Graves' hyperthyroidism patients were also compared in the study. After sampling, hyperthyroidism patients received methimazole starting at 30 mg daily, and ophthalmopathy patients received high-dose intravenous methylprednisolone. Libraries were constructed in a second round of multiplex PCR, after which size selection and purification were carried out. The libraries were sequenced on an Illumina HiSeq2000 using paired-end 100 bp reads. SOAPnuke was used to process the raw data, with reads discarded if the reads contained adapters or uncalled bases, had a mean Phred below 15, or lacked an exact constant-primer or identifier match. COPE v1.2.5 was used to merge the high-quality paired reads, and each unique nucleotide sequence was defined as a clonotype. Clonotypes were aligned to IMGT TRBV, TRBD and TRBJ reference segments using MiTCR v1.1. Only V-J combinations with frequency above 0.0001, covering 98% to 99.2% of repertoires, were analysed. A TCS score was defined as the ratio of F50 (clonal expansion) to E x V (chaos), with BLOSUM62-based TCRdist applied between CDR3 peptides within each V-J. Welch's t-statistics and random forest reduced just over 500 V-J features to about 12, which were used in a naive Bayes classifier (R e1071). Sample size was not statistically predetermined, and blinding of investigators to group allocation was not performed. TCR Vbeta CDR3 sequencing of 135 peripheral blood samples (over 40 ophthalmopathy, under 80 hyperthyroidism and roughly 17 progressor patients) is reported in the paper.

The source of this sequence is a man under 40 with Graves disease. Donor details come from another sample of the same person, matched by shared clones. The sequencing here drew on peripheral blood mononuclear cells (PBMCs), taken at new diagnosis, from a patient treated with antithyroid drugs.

The bases read TGTGCCAGCAGTCAGGGACTAGCGGGAAACACCGGGGAGCTGTTTTTT. Translated, this is CASSQGLAGNTGELFF. Recombination connected TRBV12-3 or TRBV12-4 to TRBJ2-2; the central 13 bases match TRBD2. V is pruned by 5 bases and J by 2 bases, leaving 2 bases of the junction without a gene match. Taken from cysteine to phenylalanine, the CDR3 has 16 residues. Only the CDR3 DNA is retained, 48 bases long and in frame from the first base.